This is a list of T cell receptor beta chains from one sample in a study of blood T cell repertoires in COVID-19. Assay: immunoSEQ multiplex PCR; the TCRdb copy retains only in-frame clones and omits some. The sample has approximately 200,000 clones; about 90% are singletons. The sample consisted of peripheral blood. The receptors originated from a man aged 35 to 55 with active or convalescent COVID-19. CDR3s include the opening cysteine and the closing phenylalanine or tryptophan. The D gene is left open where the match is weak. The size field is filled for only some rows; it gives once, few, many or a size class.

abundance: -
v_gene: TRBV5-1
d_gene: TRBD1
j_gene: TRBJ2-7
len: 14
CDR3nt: TGCGCCAGCAGCTTGGACAGGGGAAATGGAGAGCAGTACTTC
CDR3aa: CASSLDRGNGEQYF

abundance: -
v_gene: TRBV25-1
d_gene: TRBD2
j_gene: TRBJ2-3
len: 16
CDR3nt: TGTGCCAGCAGTTACAAAGCGGGGGGGAGCACAGATACGCAGTATTTT
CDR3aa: CASSYKAGGSTDTQYF

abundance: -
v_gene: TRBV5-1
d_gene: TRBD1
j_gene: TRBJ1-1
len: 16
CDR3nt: TGCGCCAGCAGCCCAATAATGGGACAGGGTAGTACTGAAGCTTTCTTT
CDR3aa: CASSPIMGQGSTEAFF

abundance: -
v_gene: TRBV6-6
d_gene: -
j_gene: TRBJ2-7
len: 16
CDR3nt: TGTGCCAGCAGTTCTCAGGGAAGAAGGAGCTCCTACGAGCAGTACTTC
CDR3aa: CASSSQGRRSSYEQYF

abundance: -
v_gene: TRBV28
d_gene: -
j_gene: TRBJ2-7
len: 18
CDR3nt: TGTGCCAGCAGCCCAGCACTGAGACAGTTAAGGAGCTCCTACGAGCAGTACTTC
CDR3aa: CASSPALRQLRSSYEQYF

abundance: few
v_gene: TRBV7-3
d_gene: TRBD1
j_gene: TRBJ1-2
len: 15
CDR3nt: TGTGCCAGCAGCCGGTCGGGACAGGGGGCGGGAGGCTACACCTTC
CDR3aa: CASSRSGQGAGGYTF

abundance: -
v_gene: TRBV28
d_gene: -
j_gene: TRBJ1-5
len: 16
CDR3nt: TGTGCCAGCAGCCCGGAGAGTGCGCGTAGCAATCAGCCCCAGCATTTT
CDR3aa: CASSPESARSNQPQHF

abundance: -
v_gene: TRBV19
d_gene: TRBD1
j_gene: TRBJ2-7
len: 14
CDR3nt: TGTGCCAGTAGTTCTGGACAGGGTGCCTACGAGCAGTACTTC
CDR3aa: CASSSGQGAYEQYF

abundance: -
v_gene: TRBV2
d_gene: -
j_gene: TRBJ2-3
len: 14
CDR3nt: TGTGCCAGCAGTGACCGGCCCACCGGGGATACGCAGTATTTT
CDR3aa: CASSDRPTGDTQYF

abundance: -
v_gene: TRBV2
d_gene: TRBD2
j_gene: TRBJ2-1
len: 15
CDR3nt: TGTGCCAGCAGTGGGAAGGGCGGGGGAGGTAATGAGCAGTTCTTC
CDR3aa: CASSGKGGGGNEQFF

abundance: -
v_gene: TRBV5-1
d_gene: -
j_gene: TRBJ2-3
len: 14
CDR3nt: TGCGCCAGCAGCTTGGACAGGGGCACAGATACGCAGTATTTT
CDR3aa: CASSLDRGTDTQYF

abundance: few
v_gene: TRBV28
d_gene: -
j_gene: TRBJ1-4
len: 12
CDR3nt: TGTGCCAGCAGGGAGCTTAATGAAAAACTGTTTTTT
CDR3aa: CASRELNEKLFF

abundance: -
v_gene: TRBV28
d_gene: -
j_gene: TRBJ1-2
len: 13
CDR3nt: TGTGCCAGCAGTTTCGGGGTGTTGGTTGGCTACACCTTC
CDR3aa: CASSFGVLVGYTF

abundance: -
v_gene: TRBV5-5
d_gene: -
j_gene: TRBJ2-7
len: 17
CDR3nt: TGTGCCAGCAGCCAAGACAGCGCTACGATTAGGATGTACGAGCAGTACTTC
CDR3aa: CASSQDSATIRMYEQYF

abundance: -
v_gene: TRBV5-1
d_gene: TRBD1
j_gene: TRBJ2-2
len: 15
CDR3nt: TGCGCCAGCAGCTGGACAGGGCCGAACACCGGGGAGCTGTTTTTT
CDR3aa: CASSWTGPNTGELFF

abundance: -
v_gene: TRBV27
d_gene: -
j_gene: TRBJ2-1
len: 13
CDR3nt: TGTGCCAGCAGTTTCTTCTCCTACAATGAGCAGTTCTTC
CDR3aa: CASSFFSYNEQFF

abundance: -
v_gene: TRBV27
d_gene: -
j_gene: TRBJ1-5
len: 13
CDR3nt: TGTGCCAGCAGTAACTATTTAACAGGGTCCTGGCATTTT
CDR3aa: CASSNYLTGSWHF

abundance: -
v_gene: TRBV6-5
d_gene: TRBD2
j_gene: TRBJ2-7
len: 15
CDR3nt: TGTGCCAGCAGTACGGGACTAGTGAGTTCCTACGAGCAGTACTTC
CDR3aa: CASSTGLVSSYEQYF

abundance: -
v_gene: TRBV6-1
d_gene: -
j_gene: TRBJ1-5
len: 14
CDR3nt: TGTGCCAGCAGTGAGGGCAGCTCATATCAGCCCCAGCATTTT
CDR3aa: CASSEGSSYQPQHF

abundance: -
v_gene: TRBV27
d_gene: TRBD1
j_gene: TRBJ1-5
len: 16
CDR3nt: TGTGCCAGCAGTTTATTGGCAGGGGGCAGAGGACAGCCCCAGCATTTT
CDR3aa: CASSLLAGGRGQPQHF

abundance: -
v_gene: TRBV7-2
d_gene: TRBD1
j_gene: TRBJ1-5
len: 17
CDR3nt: TGTGCCAGCAGCTTAAGCGGGATTGGGACAGGGAGGCAGCCCCAGCATTTT
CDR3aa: CASSLSGIGTGRQPQHF

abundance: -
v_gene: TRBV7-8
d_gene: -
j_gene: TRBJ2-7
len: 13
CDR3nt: TGTGCCAGCAGCTTAGGGCTCTCCTACGAGCAGTACTTC
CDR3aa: CASSLGLSYEQYF

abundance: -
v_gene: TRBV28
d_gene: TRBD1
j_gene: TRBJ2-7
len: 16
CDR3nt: TGTGCCAGCAGTCCTAACCCTACAGGGGGCAGGAACGAGCAGTACTTC
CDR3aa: CASSPNPTGGRNEQYF

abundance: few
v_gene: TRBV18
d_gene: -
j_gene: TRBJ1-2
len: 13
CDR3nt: TGTGCCAGCTCCCCCACCGATGAAGCGGGCTACACCTTC
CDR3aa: CASSPTDEAGYTF

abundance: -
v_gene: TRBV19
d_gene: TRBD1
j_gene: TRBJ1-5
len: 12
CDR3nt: TGTGCCAGTTCGGACAGGGACCAGCCCCAGCATTTT
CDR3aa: CASSDRDQPQHF

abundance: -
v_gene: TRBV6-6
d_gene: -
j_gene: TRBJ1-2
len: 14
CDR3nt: TGTGCCAGCAGTTCAGGGTCCGTTGGATATGGCTACACCTTC
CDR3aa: CASSSGSVGYGYTF

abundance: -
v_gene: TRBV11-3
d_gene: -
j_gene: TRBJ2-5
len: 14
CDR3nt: TGTGCCAGCAGCTTCGGTAGCGTCGGGGAGACCCAGTACTTC
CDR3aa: CASSFGSVGETQYF

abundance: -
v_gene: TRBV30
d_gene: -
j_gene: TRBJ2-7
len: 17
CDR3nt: TGTGCCTGGAGTGAAAGAGGTAGGGGTCCGCCCTCGTACGAGCAGTACTTC
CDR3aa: CAWSERGRGPPSYEQYF

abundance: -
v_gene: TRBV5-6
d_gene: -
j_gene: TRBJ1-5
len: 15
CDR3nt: TGTGCCAGCAGCGTATGGGGACATCCATCTCAGCCCCAGCATTTT
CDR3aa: CASSVWGHPSQPQHF

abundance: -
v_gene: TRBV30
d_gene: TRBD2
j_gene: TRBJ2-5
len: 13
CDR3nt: TGTGCCTGGAGTTTCGACTGGCGGGGGTCCCAGTACTTC
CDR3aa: CAWSFDWRGSQYF

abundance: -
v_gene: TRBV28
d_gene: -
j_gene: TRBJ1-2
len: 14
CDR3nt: TGTGCCAGCAGTCCCGGCGGGGGAAACTATGGCTACACCTTC
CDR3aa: CASSPGGGNYGYTF

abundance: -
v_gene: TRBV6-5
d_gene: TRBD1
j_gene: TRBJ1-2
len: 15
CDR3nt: TGTGCCAGCAGGAAGACGACAGGGCGCTATTTAGGCTACACCTTC
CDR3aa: CASRKTTGRYLGYTF

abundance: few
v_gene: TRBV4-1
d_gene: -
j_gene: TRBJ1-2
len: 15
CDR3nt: TGCGCCAGCAGCCAAGATGCGGTCGGACAGTATGGCTACACCTTC
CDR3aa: CASSQDAVGQYGYTF

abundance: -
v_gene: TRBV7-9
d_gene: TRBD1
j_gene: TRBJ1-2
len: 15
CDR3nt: TGTGCCAGCAGCTTTAGACAGGGCCAGGACTATGGCTACACCTTC
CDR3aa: CASSFRQGQDYGYTF

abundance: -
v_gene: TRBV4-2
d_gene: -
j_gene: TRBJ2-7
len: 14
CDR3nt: TGTGCCAGCAGCCAAGCGGCCGGGAGCTACGAGCAGTACTTC
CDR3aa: CASSQAAGSYEQYF

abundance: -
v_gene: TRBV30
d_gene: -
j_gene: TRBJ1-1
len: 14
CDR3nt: TGTGCCTGGAGTGTTCCCCCCTCGAACACTGAAGCTTTCTTT
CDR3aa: CAWSVPPSNTEAFF

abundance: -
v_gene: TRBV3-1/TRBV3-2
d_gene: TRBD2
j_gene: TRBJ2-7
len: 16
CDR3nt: TGTGCCAGCAGCCAAGATTTTAGCGGGGCCCCCTACGAGCAGTACTTC
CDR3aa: CASSQDFSGAPYEQYF

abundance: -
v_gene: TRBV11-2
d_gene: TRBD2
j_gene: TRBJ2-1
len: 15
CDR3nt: TGTGCCAGCAGCCACGGGACTAGCGACTACAATGAGCAGTTCTTC
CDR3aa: CASSHGTSDYNEQFF

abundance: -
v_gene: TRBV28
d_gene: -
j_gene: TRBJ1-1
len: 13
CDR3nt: TGTGCCAGCAGTGAGGGAGGGAACACTGAAGCTTTCTTT
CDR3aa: CASSEGGNTEAFF

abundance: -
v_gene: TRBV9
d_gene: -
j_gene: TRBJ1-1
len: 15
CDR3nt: TGTGCCAGCAGCGCCACGGGGGGGCTGAACACTGAAGCTTTCTTT
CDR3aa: CASSATGGLNTEAFF